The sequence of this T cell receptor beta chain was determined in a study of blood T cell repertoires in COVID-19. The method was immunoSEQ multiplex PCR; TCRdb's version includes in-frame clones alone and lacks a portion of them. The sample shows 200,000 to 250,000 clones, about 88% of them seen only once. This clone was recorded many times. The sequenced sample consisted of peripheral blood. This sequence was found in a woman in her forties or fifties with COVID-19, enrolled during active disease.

CDR3 nucleotides: TGTGCCAGCTCACCCGGGACAGGGGGTTCACCCCTCCACTTT. Protein product: CASSPGTGGSPLHF. This chain links TRBV18 with TRBJ1-6; TRBD1 matches 11 bases. Germline V CDR1 and CDR2: KGHSH, LQKENI. Trimming removed 3 bases from V and 9 bases from J; junction bases left unmatched: 1. CDR3 size: 14 residues. The full variable domain, rest sourced from reference TRBV18 and TRBJ1-6, is NAGVMQNPRHLVRRRGQEARLRCSPMKGHSHVYWYRQLPEEGLKFMVYLQKENIIDESGMPKERFSAEFPKEGPSILRIQQVVRGDSAAYFCASSPGTGGSPLHFGNGTRLTVT.